This T cell receptor beta chain emerged from a study of T cells in Graves' hyperthyroidism and ophthalmopathy. Study details: Peripheral blood was taken when the disease was first diagnosed, before any treatment began. Study-level results: Ophthalmopathy prediction by the model preceded onset by a median approximately 6.1 months.

The TCR beta CDR3 regions underwent amplification using RNA transcripts as the source. When the TCR CDR3 underwent first-round RT-PCR, the HTBI primer set was used. One entry per CDR3 protein results from TCRdb running MiXCR on the multiplex PCR reads. The data hold around 350,000 distinct CDR3 sequences, with around 16% observed a single time. Disease duration under 2 months; hyperthyroidism patients were aged 18 to 65. Progressors' blood was drawn at hyperthyroidism diagnosis, before ophthalmopathy symptoms. On this clonotype itself: The antigen is undetermined.

Germline V gene data show CDR1 as LGHNA and CDR2 as YSLEER. Trimming stripped 0 bases from V and 9 bases from J, with 12 bases between. The CDR3 spans 15 residues. The source of this sequence is a woman under 30 with Graves' hyperthyroidism that later progressed to Graves' ophthalmopathy. Sequencing was done on a sample of blood. V and J are TRBV4-3 and TRBJ1-6; no firm D call. CDR3 region: CASSQEGGFASPLHF. The CDR3 DNA is TGCGCCAGCAGCCAAGAGGGAGGGTTTGCTTCACCCCTCCACTTT.